These T cell receptor beta chains were read from a single sample in a study of blood T cell repertoires in COVID-19. TCRdb's table, derived via immunoSEQ multiplex PCR, lists solely in-frame clones and lacks some. This sample has about 150,000 clones; roughly 72% occur once, and the top ten carry more than 3%. Material for sequencing was peripheral blood. The receptors were gathered from an elderly woman with acute or convalescent COVID-19. The CDR3 runs from the conserved cysteine through the conserved F or W. Fields, in order: J gene, V gene, clone size, D gene, CDR3 protein, CDR3 DNA. The D gene is left open where the match is weak. Size values are once, few and many counts, or a class for expanded clones, and some rows have none.

>TRBJ2-5|TRBV7-8|NA|NA
CASSLELLVGETQYF
TGTGCCAGCAGCTTGGAGCTGCTTGTTGGGGAGACCCAGTACTTC
>TRBJ2-7|TRBV4-3|NA|TRBD1
CASSQDRGRSEQYF
TGCGCCAGCAGCCAAGACAGGGGGCGATCGGAGCAGTACTTC
>TRBJ2-7|TRBV6-5|NA|NA
CASRLSTGGPYEQYF
TGTGCCAGCAGACTGAGCACCGGCGGCCCCTACGAGCAGTACTTC
>TRBJ1-2|TRBV5-6|NA|NA
CASSLVGADFLYGYTF
TGTGCCAGCAGCTTGGTGGGGGCGGACTTCCTCTATGGCTACACCTTC
>TRBJ1-2|TRBV7-2|NA|NA
CASSLEVGINYGYTF
TGTGCCAGCAGCTTAGAAGTCGGGATTAACTATGGCTACACCTTC
>TRBJ1-3|TRBV29-1|NA|NA
CSAFSGNTIYF
TGCAGCGCCTTCTCTGGAAACACCATATATTTT
>TRBJ1-6|TRBV7-2|few|NA
CASSSRVSNSPLHF
TGTGCCAGCAGCTCACGGGTGTCAAATTCACCCCTCCACTTT
>TRBJ1-3|TRBV30|NA|TRBD1
CAYQQGSSGNTIYF
TGTGCCTATCAACAGGGGAGCTCTGGAAACACCATATATTTT
>TRBJ1-1|TRBV7-9|NA|NA
CASTLGQLAEAFF
TGTGCCAGCACCTTAGGACAATTGGCTGAAGCTTTCTTT
>TRBJ2-7|TRBV19|NA|TRBD2
CASSIVSGSSYEQYF
TGTGCCAGTAGTATTGTTAGCGGGAGCAGCTACGAGCAGTACTTC
>TRBJ1-4|TRBV18|NA|NA
CASSRGVAAEDEKLFF
TGTGCCAGCTCACGGGGTGTCGCAGCGGAGGATGAAAAACTGTTTTTT
>TRBJ1-6|TRBV7-9|NA|NA
CASSLASNTGEFPLHF
TGTGCCAGCAGCTTAGCGTCGAACACGGGGGAATTCCCCCTCCACTTT
>TRBJ2-1|TRBV6-4|NA|TRBD2
CASSDRTSGNNEQFF
TGTGCCAGCAGTGACAGGACTAGCGGAAACAATGAGCAGTTCTTC
>TRBJ2-2|TRBV7-2|few|TRBD1
CASSLSQGAYGTGELFF
TGTGCCAGCAGCTTATCACAGGGGGCTTACGGCACCGGGGAGCTGTTTTTT
>TRBJ1-2|TRBV19|NA|TRBD1
CASRAGTVYGYTF
TGTGCCAGTAGGGCGGGGACAGTCTATGGCTACACCTTC
>TRBJ2-3|TRBV6-4|few|NA
CASSDQPSGTQYF
TGTGCCAGCAGTGACCAACCCTCGGGGACGCAGTATTTT
>TRBJ2-3|TRBV30|NA|NA
CAWSRQGGPDTQYF
TGTGCCTGGAGTCGACAGGGAGGCCCAGATACGCAGTATTTT
>TRBJ1-1|TRBV19|once|NA
CASSQIMNTEAFF
TGTGCCAGTAGCCAGATCATGAACACTGAAGCTTTCTTT
>TRBJ2-1|TRBV3-1/TRBV3-2|NA|NA
CASSQKGVSSYNEQFF
TGTGCCAGCAGCCAGAAGGGGGTAAGCTCCTACAATGAGCAGTTCTTC
>TRBJ1-5|TRBV7-9|NA|TRBD1
CASSLGQGLSSNQPQHF
TGTGCCAGCAGCTTAGGACAGGGCTTATCTAGCAATCAGCCCCAGCATTTT
>TRBJ2-1|TRBV6-5|NA|TRBD2
CASNSGTSGSKQFF
TGTGCCAGCAATTCCGGGACTAGCGGGAGTAAGCAGTTCTTC
>TRBJ2-2|TRBV24-1|NA|TRBD2
CATSESLAAGDTGELFF
TGTGCCACCAGTGAGTCTCTAGCGGCAGGAGACACCGGGGAGCTGTTTTTT
>TRBJ1-6|TRBV7-9|NA|TRBD1
CASSETGGTYNSPLHF
TGTGCCAGCAGCGAGACAGGGGGGACCTATAATTCACCCCTCCACTTT
>TRBJ2-7|TRBV11-1|NA|TRBD2
CASSLLAGTAYEQYF
TGTGCCAGCAGCCTCCTAGCGGGGACCGCCTACGAGCAGTACTTC
>TRBJ1-1|TRBV6-6|NA|TRBD1
CASSPDRVGMNTEAFF
TGTGCCAGCAGCCCGGACAGGGTGGGGATGAACACTGAAGCTTTCTTT
>TRBJ2-7|TRBV19|NA|TRBD2
CASSKRGPTYEQYF
TGTGCCAGTAGTAAGCGGGGGCCCACCTACGAGCAGTACTTC
>TRBJ2-7|TRBV2|NA|TRBD1
CASRRDSSYEQYF
TGTGCCAGCAGAAGGGACAGCTCCTACGAGCAGTACTTC
>TRBJ1-6|TRBV27|NA|NA
CASKPQGTYNSPLHF
TGTGCCAGCAAACCACAGGGAACTTATAATTCACCCCTCCACTTT
>TRBJ2-2|TRBV29-1|NA|NA
CSTGSSTGELFF
TGCAGCACGGGGTCGAGCACCGGGGAGCTGTTTTTT
>TRBJ2-7|TRBV5-1|NA|NA
CASSDTYEQYF
TGCGCCAGCAGCGACACCTACGAGCAGTACTTC
>TRBJ2-2|TRBV2|NA|NA
CASSYRILNTGELFF
TGTGCCAGCAGTTACAGAATACTGAACACCGGGGAGCTGTTTTTT
>TRBJ2-1|TRBV5-1|NA|TRBD2
CASSLAANRAGNNEQFF
TGCGCCAGCAGCTTGGCCGCGAACAGAGCGGGGAACAATGAGCAGTTCTTC
>TRBJ1-3|TRBV7-8|NA|NA
CASSLVQGSGNTIYF
TGTGCCAGCAGCTTAGTTCAGGGCTCTGGAAACACCATATATTTT
>TRBJ1-2|TRBV7-8|few|NA
CASSSGSGGYTF
TGTGCCAGCAGCTCGGGTTCCGGTGGCTACACCTTC
>TRBJ1-2|TRBV19|NA|NA
CASSIGGLYGYTF
TGTGCCAGTAGTATAGGGGGACTCTATGGCTACACCTTC
>TRBJ1-4|TRBV6-5|once|TRBD1
CASDWGQGGKLFF
TGTGCCAGCGATTGGGGACAGGGAGGAAAACTGTTTTTT
>TRBJ2-1|TRBV7-8|NA|TRBD2
CASTLSGGIYNEQFF
TGTGCCAGCACCCTTAGCGGGGGGATTTACAATGAGCAGTTCTTC
>TRBJ1-2|TRBV6-5|NA|TRBD1
CASSWGQVKDGYTF
TGTGCCAGCAGTTGGGGACAGGTTAAAGATGGCTACACCTTC
>TRBJ1-2|TRBV7-2|NA|NA
CASSLVRGDYGYTF
TGTGCCAGCAGCTTAGTCCGGGGAGACTATGGCTACACCTTC
>TRBJ2-7|TRBV4-3|NA|TRBD2
CASSQGLAGAYEQYF
TGCGCCAGCAGCCAAGGGCTAGCGGGCGCTTACGAGCAGTACTTC
>TRBJ1-1|TRBV5-1|NA|NA
CASRDPGGSLGEAFF
TGCGCCAGCAGAGACCCCGGGGGATCCTTAGGTGAAGCTTTCTTT
>TRBJ2-1|TRBV5-6|once|TRBD2
CASSPRTGTSGMRQFF
TGTGCCAGCAGCCCGCGGACCGGGACTAGCGGGATGAGGCAGTTCTTC
>TRBJ1-4|TRBV4-2|once|NA
CASSQDGGSAEKLFF
TGTGCCAGCAGCCAAGACGGGGGGTCGGCTGAAAAACTGTTTTTT
>TRBJ2-7|TRBV9|few|NA
CASSAGDAYEQYF
TGTGCCAGCAGCGCAGGGGACGCCTACGAGCAGTACTTC
>TRBJ1-2|TRBV19|few|NA
CASRIGAGGRSYGYTF
TGTGCCAGTAGGATCGGAGCGGGGGGGCGCTCCTATGGCTACACCTTC
>TRBJ2-1|TRBV5-1|NA|NA
CASSLEGVSSYNEQFF
TGCGCCAGCAGCTTGGAAGGGGTGAGCTCCTACAATGAGCAGTTCTTC
>TRBJ1-3|TRBV5-1|NA|NA
CASSLDGGGTNTIYF
TGCGCCAGCAGCTTGGATGGCGGGGGAACAAACACCATATATTTT
>TRBJ2-1|TRBV14|few|TRBD1
CASSRGTAGTYGQFF
TGTGCCAGCAGCCGAGGGACAGCCGGGACCTACGGGCAGTTCTTC
>TRBJ2-7|TRBV4-3|NA|TRBD1
CASSQDPTTGREQYF
TGCGCCAGCAGCCAAGATCCAACGACAGGGCGCGAGCAGTACTTC
>TRBJ1-4|TRBV18|NA|NA
CASSLLRRQPANEKLFF
TGTGCCAGCTCACTCTTACGCCGACAGCCTGCTAATGAAAAACTGTTTTTT
>TRBJ2-5|TRBV18|once|TRBD2
CASSPLTSGEQETQYF
TGTGCCAGCTCACCACTGACTAGCGGGGAACAAGAGACCCAGTACTTC
>TRBJ1-2|TRBV18|NA|NA
CASSPPNPTTIYGYTF
TGTGCCAGCTCACCACCGAACCCTACCACCATCTATGGCTACACCTTC
>TRBJ2-3|TRBV11-3|NA|TRBD2
CASSFRGGQDTQYF
TGTGCCAGCAGCTTCCGGGGGGGGCAAGATACGCAGTATTTT
>TRBJ1-1|TRBV14|NA|NA
CASSQDIQGLNTEAFF
TGTGCCAGCAGCCAAGATATCCAGGGATTGAACACTGAAGCTTTCTTT
>TRBJ2-7|TRBV6-5|NA|NA
CASSYSTHGEQYF
TGTGCCAGCAGTTACTCAACTCATGGCGAGCAGTACTTC